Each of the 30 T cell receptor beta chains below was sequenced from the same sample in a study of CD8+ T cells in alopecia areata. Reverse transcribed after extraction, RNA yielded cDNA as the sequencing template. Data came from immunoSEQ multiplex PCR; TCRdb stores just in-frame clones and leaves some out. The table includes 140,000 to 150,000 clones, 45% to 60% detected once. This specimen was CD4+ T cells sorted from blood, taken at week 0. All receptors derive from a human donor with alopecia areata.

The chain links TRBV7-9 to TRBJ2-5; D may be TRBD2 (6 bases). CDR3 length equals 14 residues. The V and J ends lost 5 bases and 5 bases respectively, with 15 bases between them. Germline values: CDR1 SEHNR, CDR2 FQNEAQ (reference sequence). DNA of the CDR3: TGTGCCAGCAGCCCAGGAGGGTCGTGGGAGACCCAGTACTTC. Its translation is CASSPGGSWETQYF.

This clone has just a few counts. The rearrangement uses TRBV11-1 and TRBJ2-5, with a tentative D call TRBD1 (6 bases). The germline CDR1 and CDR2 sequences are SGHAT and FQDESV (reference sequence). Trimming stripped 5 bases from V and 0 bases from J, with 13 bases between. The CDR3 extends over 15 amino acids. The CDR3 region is CASSPTGRDQETQYF. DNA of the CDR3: TGTGCCAGCAGCCCGACAGGAAGGGACCAAGAGACCCAGTACTTC.

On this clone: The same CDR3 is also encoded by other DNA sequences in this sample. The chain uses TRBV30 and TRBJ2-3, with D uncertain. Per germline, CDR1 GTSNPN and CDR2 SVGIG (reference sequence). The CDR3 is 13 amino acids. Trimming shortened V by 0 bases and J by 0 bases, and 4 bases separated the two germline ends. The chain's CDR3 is CAWSVPSTDTQYF. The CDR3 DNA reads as TGTGCCTGGAGTGTACCAAGCACAGATACGCAGTATTTT.

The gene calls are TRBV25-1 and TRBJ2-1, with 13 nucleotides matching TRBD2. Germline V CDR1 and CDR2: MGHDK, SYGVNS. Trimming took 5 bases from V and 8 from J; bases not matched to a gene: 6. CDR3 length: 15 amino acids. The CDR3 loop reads CASSTTSGRADEQFF. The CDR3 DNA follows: TGTGCCAGCAGTACCACTAGCGGGAGGGCCGATGAGCAGTTCTTC. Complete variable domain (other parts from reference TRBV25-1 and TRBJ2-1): EADIYQTPRYLVIGTGKKITLECSQTMGHDKMYWYQQDPGMELHLIHYSYGVNSTEKGDLSSESTVSRIRTEHFPLTLESARPSHTSQYLCASSTTSGRADEQFFGPGTRLTVL.

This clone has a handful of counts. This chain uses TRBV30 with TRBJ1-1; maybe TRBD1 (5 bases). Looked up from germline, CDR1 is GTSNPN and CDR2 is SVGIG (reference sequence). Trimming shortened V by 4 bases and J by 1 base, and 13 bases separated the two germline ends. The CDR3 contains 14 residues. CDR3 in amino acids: CAWTKGTGNTEAFF. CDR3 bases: TGTGCCTGGACCAAGGGGACCGGGAACACTGAAGCTTTCTTT. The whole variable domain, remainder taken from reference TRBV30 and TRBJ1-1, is SQTIHQWPATLVQPVGSPLSLECTVEGTSNPNLYWYRQAAGRGLQLLFYSVGIGQISSEVPQNLSASRPQDRQFILSSKKLLLSDSGFYLCAWTKGTGNTEAFFGQGTRLTVV.

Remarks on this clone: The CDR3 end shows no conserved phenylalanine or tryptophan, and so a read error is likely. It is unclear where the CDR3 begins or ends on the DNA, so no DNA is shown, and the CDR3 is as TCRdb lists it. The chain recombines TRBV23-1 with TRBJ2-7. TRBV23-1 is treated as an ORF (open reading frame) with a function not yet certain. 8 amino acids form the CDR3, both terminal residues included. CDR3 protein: CASSQGPR.

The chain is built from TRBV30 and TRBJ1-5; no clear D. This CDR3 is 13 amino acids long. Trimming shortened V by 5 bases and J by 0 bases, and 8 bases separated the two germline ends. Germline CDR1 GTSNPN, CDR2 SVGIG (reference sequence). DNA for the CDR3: TGTGCCTGGGCAATCAATAGCAATCAGCCCCAGCATTTT. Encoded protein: CAWAINSNQPQHF.

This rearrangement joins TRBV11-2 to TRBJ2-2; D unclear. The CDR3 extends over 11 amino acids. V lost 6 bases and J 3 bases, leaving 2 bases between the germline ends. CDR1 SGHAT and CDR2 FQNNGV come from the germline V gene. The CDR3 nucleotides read TGTGCCAGCAGTCACACCGGGGAGCTGTTTTTT. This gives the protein CASSHTGELFF.

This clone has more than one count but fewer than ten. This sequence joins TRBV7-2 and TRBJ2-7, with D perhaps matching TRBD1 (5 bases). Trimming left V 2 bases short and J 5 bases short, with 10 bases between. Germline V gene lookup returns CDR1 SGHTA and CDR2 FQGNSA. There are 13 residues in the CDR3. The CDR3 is CASSLRQGNEQYF. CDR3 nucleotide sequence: TGTGCCAGCAGCTTAAGGCAGGGTAACGAGCAGTACTTC.

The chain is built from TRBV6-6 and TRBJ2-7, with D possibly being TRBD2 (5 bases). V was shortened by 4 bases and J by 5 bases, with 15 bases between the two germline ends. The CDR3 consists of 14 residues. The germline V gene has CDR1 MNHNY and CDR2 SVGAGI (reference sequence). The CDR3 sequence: CASSLVPGSNEQYF. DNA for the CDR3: TGTGCCAGCAGTTTAGTCCCGGGATCCAACGAGCAGTACTTC.

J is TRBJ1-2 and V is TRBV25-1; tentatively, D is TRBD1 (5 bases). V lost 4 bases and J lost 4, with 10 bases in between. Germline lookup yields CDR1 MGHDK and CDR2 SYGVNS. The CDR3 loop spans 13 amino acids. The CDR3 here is CASSAGTVYGYTF. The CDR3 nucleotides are TGTGCCAGCAGTGCCGGGACCGTCTATGGCTACACCTTC.

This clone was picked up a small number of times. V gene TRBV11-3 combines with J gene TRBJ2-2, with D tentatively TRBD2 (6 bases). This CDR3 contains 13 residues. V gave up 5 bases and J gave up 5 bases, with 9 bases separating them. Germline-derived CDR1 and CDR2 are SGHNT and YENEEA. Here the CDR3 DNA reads TGTGCCAGCAGCGCGCGGGGTACCGGGGAGCTGTTTTTT. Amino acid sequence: CASSARGTGELFF.

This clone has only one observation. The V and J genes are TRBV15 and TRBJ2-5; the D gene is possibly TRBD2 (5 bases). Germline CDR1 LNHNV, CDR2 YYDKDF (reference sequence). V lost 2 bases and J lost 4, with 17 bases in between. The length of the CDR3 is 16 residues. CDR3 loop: CATSRIVGSSGETQYF. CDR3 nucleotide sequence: TGTGCCACCAGCAGAATCGTAGGGAGCTCGGGAGAGACCCAGTACTTC.

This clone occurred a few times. The CDR3 region has the DNA TGCAGCGTTGTTCAGGAGACTGGGGCCAACGTCCTGACTTTC. Translating gives CSVVQETGANVLTF. The chain links TRBV29-1 to TRBJ2-6, with no clear D. Trimming took off 4 bases at V and 2 bases at J, with 9 bases between the two ends. This CDR3 has 14 amino acids. CDR1 and CDR2 (germline): SQVTM, ANQGSEA.

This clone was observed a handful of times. This chain's CDR3 is CSVPWGDREFF. The CDR3 nucleotides read TGCAGCGTGCCTTGGGGGGACAGGGAGTTCTTC. The chain joins TRBV29-1 to TRBJ2-1; 9 nucleotides match TRBD1. Germline trimming cut 6 bases from V and 14 bases from J; bases unmatched to any gene: 8. The CDR3 runs 11 residues. Germline values: CDR1 SQVTM, CDR2 ANQGSEA.

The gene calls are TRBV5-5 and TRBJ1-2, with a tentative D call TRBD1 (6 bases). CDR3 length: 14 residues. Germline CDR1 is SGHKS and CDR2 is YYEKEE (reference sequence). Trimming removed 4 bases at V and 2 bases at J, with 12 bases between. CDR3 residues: CASSVPGANYGYTF. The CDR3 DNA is TGTGCCAGCAGCGTGCCGGGGGCAAACTATGGCTACACCTTC.

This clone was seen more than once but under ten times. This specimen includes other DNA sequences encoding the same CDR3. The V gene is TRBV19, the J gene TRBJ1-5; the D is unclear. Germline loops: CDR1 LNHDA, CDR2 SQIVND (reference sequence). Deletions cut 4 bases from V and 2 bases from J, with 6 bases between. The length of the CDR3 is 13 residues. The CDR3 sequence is CASSSSGNQPQHF. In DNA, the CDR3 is TGTGCCAGTAGTAGTTCAGGCAATCAGCCCCAGCATTTT.

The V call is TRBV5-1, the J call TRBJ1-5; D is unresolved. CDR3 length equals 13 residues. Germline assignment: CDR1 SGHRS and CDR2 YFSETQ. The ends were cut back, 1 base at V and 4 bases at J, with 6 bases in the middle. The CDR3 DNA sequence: TGCGCCAGCAGCTTGTATACGAATCAGCCCCAGCATTTT. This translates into CASSLYTNQPQHF.

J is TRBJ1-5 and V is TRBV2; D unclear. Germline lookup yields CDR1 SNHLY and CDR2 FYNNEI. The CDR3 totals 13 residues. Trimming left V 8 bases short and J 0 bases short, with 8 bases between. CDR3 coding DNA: TGTGCCAGCCAGGCGGATAGCAATCAGCCCCAGCATTTT. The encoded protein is CASQADSNQPQHF.

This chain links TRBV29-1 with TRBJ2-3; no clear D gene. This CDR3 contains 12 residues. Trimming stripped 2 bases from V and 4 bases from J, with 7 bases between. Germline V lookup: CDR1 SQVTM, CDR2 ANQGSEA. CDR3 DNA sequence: TGCAGCGTTGAAAAGGGTTCAGATACGCAGTATTTT. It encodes CSVEKGSDTQYF.

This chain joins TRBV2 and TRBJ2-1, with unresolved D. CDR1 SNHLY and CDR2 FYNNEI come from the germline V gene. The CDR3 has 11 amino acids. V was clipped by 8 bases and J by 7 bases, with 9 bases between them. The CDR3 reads CASLSLNEQFF. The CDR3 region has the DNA TGTGCCAGCTTGTCGCTGAATGAGCAGTTCTTC.

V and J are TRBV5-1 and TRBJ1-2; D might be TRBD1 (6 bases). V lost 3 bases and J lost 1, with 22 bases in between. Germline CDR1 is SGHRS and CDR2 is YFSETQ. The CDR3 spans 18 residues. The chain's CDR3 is CASSSGRGTQSVNYGYTF. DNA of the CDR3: TGCGCCAGCAGCTCGGGAAGGGGGACGCAGAGTGTTAACTATGGCTACACCTTC.

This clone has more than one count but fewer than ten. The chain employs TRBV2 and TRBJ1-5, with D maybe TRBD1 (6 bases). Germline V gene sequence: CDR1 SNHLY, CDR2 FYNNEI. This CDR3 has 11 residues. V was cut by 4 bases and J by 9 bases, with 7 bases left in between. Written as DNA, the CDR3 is TGTGCCAGCAGTGTCAGGGGGCCCCAGCATTTT. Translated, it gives CASSVRGPQHF. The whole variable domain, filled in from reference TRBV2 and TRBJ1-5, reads EPEVTQTPSHQVTQMGQEVILRCVPISNHLYFYWYRQILGQKVEFLVSFYNNEISEKSEIFDDQFSVERPDGSNFTLKIRSTKLEDSAMYFCASSVRGPQHFGDGTRLSIL.

CDR3 nucleotides: TGTGCCAGCAGCGTCCCGGGACACCTCTCTGGGGCCAACGTCCTGACTTTC. Amino acid sequence: CASSVPGHLSGANVLTF. V and J are TRBV9 and TRBJ2-6; possibly TRBD1 for D (6 bases). The CDR3 covers 17 residues. V gave up 2 bases and J gave up 0 bases, with 12 bases separating them. CDR1 and CDR2 from the germline V gene are SGDLS and YYNGEE.

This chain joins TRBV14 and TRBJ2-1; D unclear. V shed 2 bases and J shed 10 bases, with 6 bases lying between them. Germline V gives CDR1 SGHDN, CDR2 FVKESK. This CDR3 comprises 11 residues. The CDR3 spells CASSQRREQFF. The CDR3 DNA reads TGTGCCAGCAGCCAAAGGCGGGAGCAGTTCTTC.

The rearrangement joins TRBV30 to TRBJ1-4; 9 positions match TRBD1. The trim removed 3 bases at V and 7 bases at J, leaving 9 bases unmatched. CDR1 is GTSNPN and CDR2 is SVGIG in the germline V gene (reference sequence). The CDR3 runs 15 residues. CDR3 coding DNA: TGTGCCTGGAGCCCAAGGGGGACAGGGCGTGAAAAACTGTTTTTT. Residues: CAWSPRGTGREKLFF.

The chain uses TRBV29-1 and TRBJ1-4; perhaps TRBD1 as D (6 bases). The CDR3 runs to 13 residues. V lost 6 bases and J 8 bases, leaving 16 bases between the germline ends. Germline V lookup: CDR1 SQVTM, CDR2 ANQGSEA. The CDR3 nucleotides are TGCAGCGTCGAGACAGGTCCTTTAGAAAAACTGTTTTTT. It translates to CSVETGPLEKLFF.

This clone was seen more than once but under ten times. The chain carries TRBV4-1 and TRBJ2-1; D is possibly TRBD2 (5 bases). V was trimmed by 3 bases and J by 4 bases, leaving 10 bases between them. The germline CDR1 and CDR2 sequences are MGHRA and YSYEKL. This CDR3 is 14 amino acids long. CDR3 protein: CASSQTLGYNEQFF. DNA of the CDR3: TGCGCCAGCAGCCAGACACTAGGGTACAATGAGCAGTTCTTC.

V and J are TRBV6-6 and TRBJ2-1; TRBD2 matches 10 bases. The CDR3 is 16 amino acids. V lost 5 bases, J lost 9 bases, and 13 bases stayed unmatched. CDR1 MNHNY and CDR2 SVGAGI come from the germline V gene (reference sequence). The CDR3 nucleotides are TGTGCCAGCAGTCAAAATATAGCGGGAGGTTCCGGTGAGCAGTTCTTC. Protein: CASSQNIAGGSGEQFF.

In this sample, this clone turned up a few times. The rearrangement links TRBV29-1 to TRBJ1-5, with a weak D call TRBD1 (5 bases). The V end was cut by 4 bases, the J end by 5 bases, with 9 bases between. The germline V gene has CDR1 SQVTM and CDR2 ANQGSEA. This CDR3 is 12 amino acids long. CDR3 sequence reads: CSVAGIDQPQHF. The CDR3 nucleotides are TGCAGCGTTGCAGGGATCGATCAGCCCCAGCATTTT.